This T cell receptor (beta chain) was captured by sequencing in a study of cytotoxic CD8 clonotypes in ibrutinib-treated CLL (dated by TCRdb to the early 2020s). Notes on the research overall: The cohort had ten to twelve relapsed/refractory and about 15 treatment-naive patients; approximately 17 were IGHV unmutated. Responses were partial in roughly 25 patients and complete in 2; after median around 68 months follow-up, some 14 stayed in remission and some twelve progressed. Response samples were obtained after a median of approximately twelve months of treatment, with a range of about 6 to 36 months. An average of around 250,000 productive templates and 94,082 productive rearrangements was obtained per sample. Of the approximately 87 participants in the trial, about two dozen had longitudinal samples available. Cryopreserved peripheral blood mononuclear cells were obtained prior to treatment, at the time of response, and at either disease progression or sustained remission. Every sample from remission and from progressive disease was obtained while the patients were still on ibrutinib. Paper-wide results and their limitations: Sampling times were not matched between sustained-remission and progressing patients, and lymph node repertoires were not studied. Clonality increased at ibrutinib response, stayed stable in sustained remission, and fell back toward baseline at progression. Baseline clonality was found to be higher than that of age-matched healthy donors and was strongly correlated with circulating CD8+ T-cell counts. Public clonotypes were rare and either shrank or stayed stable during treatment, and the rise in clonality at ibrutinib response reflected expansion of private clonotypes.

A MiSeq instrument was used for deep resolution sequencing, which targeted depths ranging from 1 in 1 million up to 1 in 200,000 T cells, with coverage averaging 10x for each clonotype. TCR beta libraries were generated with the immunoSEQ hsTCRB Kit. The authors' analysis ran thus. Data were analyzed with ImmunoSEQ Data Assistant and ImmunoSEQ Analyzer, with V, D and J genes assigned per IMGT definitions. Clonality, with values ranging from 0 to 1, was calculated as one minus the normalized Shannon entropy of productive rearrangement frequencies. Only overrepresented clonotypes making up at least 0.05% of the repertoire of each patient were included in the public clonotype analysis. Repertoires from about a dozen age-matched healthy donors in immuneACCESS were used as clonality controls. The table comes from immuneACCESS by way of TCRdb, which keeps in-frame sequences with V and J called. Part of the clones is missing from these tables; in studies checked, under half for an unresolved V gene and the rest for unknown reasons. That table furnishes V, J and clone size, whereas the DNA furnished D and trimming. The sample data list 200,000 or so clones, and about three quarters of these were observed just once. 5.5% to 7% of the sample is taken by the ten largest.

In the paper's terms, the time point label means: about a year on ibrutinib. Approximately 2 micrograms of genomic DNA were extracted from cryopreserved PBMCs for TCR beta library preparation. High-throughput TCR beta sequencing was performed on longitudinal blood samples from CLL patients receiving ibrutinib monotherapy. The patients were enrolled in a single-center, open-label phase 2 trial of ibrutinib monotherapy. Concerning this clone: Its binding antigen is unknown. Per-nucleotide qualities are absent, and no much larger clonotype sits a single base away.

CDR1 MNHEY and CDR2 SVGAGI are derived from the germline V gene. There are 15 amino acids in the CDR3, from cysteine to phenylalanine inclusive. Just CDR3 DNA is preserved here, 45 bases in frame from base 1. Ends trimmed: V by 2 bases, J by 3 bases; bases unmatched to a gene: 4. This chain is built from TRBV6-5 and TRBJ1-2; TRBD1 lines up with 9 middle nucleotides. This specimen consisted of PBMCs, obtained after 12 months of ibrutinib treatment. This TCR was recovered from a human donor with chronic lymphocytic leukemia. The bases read TGTGCCAGCAGTTACACCGGGACAGGGCACTATGGCTACACCTTC. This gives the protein CASSYTGTGHYGYTF.